Each of the 3 T cell receptor beta chains below was sequenced from the same sample in a study of regulatory T cells in long-lasting Graves disease. iRepertoire HTBI primers and Arm-PCR of CDR3 regions built TCR beta libraries. From the multiplex PCR reads, TCRdb called clonotypes with MiXCR, one entry per CDR3 protein. The sample has some 560,000 distinct CDR3 sequences, 15% to 20% seen once. As for time point: newly diagnosed GD, antithyroid drugs for less than 3 months. From PBMCs, RNA was extracted and then used to make the TCR library. These records were also assigned to another study, of T cells in Graves' hyperthyroidism and ophthalmopathy.

The sequencing here drew on peripheral blood mononuclear cells (PBMCs), taken at new diagnosis, from a patient treated with antithyroid drugs. These receptors were taken from a woman aged 40-65 years with Graves disease.

The chain links TRBV9 to TRBJ2-5; 9 positions agree with TRBD1. Trimming took 4 bases from V and 5 from J; bases not matched to a gene: 9. This CDR3 has 15 amino acids. Germline CDR1 SGDLS, CDR2 YYNGEE. CDR3 sequence: CASSPQGARWETQYF. CDR3 bases: TGTGCCAGCAGCCCACAGGGGGCGCGTTGGGAGACCCAGTACTTC.

Turning to this clonotype: A much larger clone differs from this one at a single base, so this may be a read error. The chain employs TRBV28 and TRBJ2-1; the match to TRBD1 covers 7 bases. CDR3 size: 14 residues. J was trimmed by 13 bases and V by 3 bases; bases with no gene match: 12. Per the germline V gene, CDR1 is MDHEN and CDR2 is SYDVKM. CDR3 loop: CASSLGAGGETQFF. DNA of the CDR3: TGTGCCAGCAGTTTGGGGGCAGGGGGAGAGACCCAGTTCTTC.

This clonotype appeared many times. The rearrangement uses TRBV6-2 or TRBV6-3 and TRBJ2-5; 7 nucleotides agree with TRBD1. Unmatched junction bases numbered 3, after V lost 7 bases and J lost 1 base. The CDR3 runs to 13 residues. The V gene's germline CDR1 is MNHEY and CDR2 SVGEGT. In nucleotides, the CDR3 is TGTGCCAGCAACAGGGACAGCCAAGAGACCCAGTACTTC. This sequence encodes CASNRDSQETQYF.